This T cell receptor beta chain was documented in a study of cytomegalovirus exposure and HLA in healthy donors (dated by TCRdb to about 2017). Study-wide context: An earlier analysis of some 600 of the donors reported under 300 Gb of sequence data and 117 million unique TCR beta sequences obtained from about 200 million T cells. Of the 300 to 450 genotyped donors, about 84% fell in the genetic ancestry cluster associated with self-reported Caucasian donors. Among around 400 genotyped donors of the cohort, an average of around 220,000 unique TCR beta nucleotide sequences was sequenced per donor, of which about 18% were non-productive. All discovery cohort repertoires had been generated on a single sequencing platform. A later genetic analysis took genome-wide SNP genotypes for about three fifths of the 666 donors and used that subset as a discovery cohort. Because of strong linkage in the cohort, five DR-DQ haplotypes were treated as single units for association and clustering. In the later analysis, no new phenotypic data were used to find candidate immune exposures; instead, reliance was placed on TCR beta sequences and their occurrence across donors. The study combined high-throughput TCR immunosequencing, statistical association of individual TCRs with disease status, and machine learning to predict cytomegalovirus infection status. Both class I and class II loci were covered by HLA typing, at four-digit resolution. Alongside the repertoire data, information on donor age, sex, ethnicity and CMV serostatus was compiled. A later analysis re-examined previously published TCR beta repertoires from 610 or so donors and added high-resolution HLA genotyping to investigate patterns of TCR occurrence. The study profiled the T cell repertoires of hundreds of subjects by immunosequencing and related them to cytomegalovirus serostatus. Roughly 300 gigabases of sequencing data and 70 million to 85 million unique TCR sequences were included in an early release covering 500 to 750 HLA-typed donors. The study aimed to test whether signatures of past pathogen exposure could be identified by cataloging public T cell receptors. An earlier analysis of 587 of the donors used high-throughput TCR beta sequencing to judge whether each TCR beta V gene segment behaved as functional or pseudogenic. Besides the first cohort of hundreds of subjects, a separate validation cohort made up of about 120 different subjects was used. The number of donors typed differed by locus, with roughly 620-630 for A, B, C, DRB1 and DQB1, more than 500 for DQA1, over 600 for DPA1, and around 430 for DPB1.

The cohort comprised under 700 healthy bone marrow donors. All cohort members were sampled while nominally healthy, although unrecorded immune exposures were likely present. The donor tested CMV seronegative, placing the donor among the 350 or so seronegative members of the cohort. Every donor gave a peripheral blood sample, and the peripheral blood mononuclear cells from that sample were used for TCR beta sequencing. The Qiagen DNeasy Blood Extraction Kit was used to extract genomic DNA from the blood cell samples. From the germline V gene (reference sequence), CDR1 is SEHNR and CDR2 is FQNEAQ. At the junction V is shortened by 5 bases and J by 9 bases; bases outside the gene matches: 15. The CDR3 runs 15 amino acids, cysteine and phenylalanine included. Of all the DNA, just the CDR3 is kept, 45 bases in frame from base 1. Library generation was performed with the immunoSEQ multiplex PCR assay. For the multiplex PCR, a mixture combining 60 forward primers for TCR Vbeta segments and 13 reverse primers for TCR Jbeta segments was used. Amplification of the CDR3 region of rearranged TCR beta genes was performed with a multiplex PCR assay on genomic DNA. The Illumina HiSeq System was used to sequence the amplified TCR beta libraries as 87-base-pair reads. On the study's bioinformatics: In a later analysis, roughly 80 million unique TCR beta chains were counted across the 500 to 850 repertoires, and around 11 million of these chains were shared by at least two donors. To remove PCR and sequencing errors, raw reads were error-corrected and collapsed into unique sequences using a nearest-neighbor algorithm that merged closely related sequences. V, D and J gene segments were assigned by aligning CDR3 sequences to IMGT reference sequences. For a sequence to be retained, a match of at least six nucleotides was required to both a V gene segment and a J gene segment. Rearrangements were classified as productive when the CDR3 lacked stop codons and remained in frame with V and J, and all other rearrangements were classified as non-productive. Following IMGT convention, CDR3 was defined as the stretch from the second conserved V-encoded cysteine to the conserved J-encoded phenylalanine. The earlier analysis of about 500 of the donors excluded sequences that lacked an unambiguous match to a single V gene segment. In an earlier analysis of more than 500 of the donors, a V segment was called functional when productive rearrangements were above 56.7%, and segregating when the standard deviation between donors exceeded 5%. A statistical classification framework was built to diagnose cytomegalovirus status from the catalog of TCR beta chain sequences. In a later analysis, TCR nucleotide sequences were compared against IMGT/GENE-DB human TR gene sequences so that V and J genes could be assigned. The TCRdist pipeline was used in a later analysis to assign CDR3 sequences and most-parsimonious VDJ recombination scenarios. A later analysis defined each TCR beta chain by its CDR3 amino acid sequence plus V-gene family, and excluded reads lacking a unique V-gene family. A later analysis removed 600 or so highly shared, low-generation-probability nucleotide sequences to deal with suspected cross-contamination and a sequencing artifact. In a later analysis, a clonal expansion index was calculated for each public chain from normalized within-repertoire ranks of inferred template counts. In a later analysis, generation probabilities were computed using a VDJ recombination model fitted to out-of-frame rearrangements, and the results were checked against IGoR. A later analysis scored TCR-TCR, TCR-HLA and TCR-CMV co-occurrence with hypergeometric tests, applying a repertoire-size bias correction to TCR pairs. To estimate false discovery rates, a later analysis permuted the HLA or CMV assignments 20 times. In a later analysis, co-occurring TCRs were grouped with DBSCAN, and TCRdist sequence similarity was added when clustering was performed within HLA-allele-positive subsets. For co-occurrence clustering, repertoires with fewer than 30,000 or more than 120,000 public chains were excluded, along with a handful of repertoires with anomalous nucleotide sharing. TCRdb's version of the immuneACCESS table is confined to in-frame rearrangements and falls short of the full clone set. An unresolved V gene accounts for under half of the shortfall where checked; the remainder is of unknown origin. V and J calls and clone size follow that table, whereas D and trimming were derived from the DNA. The sample table shows 140,000 or so clones, and around 65% are seen once. Less than 2% of the sample goes to the ten largest clones.

The full study reports these points: Most CMV-associated TCR beta chains appeared to be HLA-restricted in a later analysis, and the HLA associations seemed to be driven largely by CMV exposure. A later analysis reported that several top co-occurrence clusters appeared linked to parvovirus B19, influenza, CMV and Epstein-Barr virus. The study gave a list of roughly 150 TCR beta chains associated with cytomegalovirus. The earlier analysis of approximately 540 of the donors excluded fewer than 20 rarely observed V segments, including chromosome 9 orphons, because counts were too low. In a later analysis, HLA-associated TCR beta chains were found to be more clonally expanded and to have lower generation probabilities than equally common non-associated chains. Specific HLA alleles were associated with 15,000 to 20,000 TCR beta sequences at a false discovery rate of 0.05 in a later analysis. For the cohort, immune exposure information was limited to CMV serostatus. Only TCR beta chains were sequenced in this cohort, and the absence of alpha or paired-chain data limited detectable features. According to a later genetic analysis, donors in an Asian-associated ancestry cluster had fewer N-insertions in productive TCRs than the roughly 700-donor mean. Sequencing depth was assumed to be roughly uniform across donors in the presence/absence analyses, though that assumption may not hold. Because HLA typing was missing for some donors at each locus, association tests included only the typed subset. Linkage disequilibrium might explain the correlated functional status among segregating V segments, but an unknown experimental factor could not be excluded. V-gene and J-gene trimming of TCR beta chains was associated with a missense DCLRE1C variant in a later genetic analysis, and the association was replicated in an independent cohort. Across donors, most TCR sequences were observed very rarely, whereas some public TCRs were present in many individuals. A later analysis found that TCR association rates varied across HLA loci, with DRB1 alleles showing the most associated TCRs and HLA-C alleles the fewest. The classifier was reported to diagnose cytomegalovirus status with high specificity and sensitivity in both the original and validation cohorts. In vitro tests confirmed that a few of the cytomegalovirus-associated TCR beta chains recognize cytomegalovirus antigens. In an earlier analysis of about 600 of the donors, most TCR beta V segments appeared in productive rearrangements about 90% or about 30% of the time, broadly matching IMGT annotations. Strong co-occurrence of HLA alleles, especially DR and DQ, made assigning TCR associations to individual alleles difficult. A further reported finding was that TCR beta sequences accurately predicted the HLA-A and HLA-B alleles for most subjects in the first cohort. It was suggested by the authors that the approach could potentially be generalized to other disease states and immunological phenotypes. A group of highly shared sequence variants was considered likely to be a technical artifact of the sequencing pipeline. The 87-base-pair reads could not distinguish some IMGT-functional V segments, including TRBV6-2 and TRBV6-3, so those segments were excluded.

Regarding this clone: Its antigen specificity is not known. Base qualities are not provided; no much larger clone lies one nucleotide away.

The specimen was PBMCs. The TCR sequence derives from a male donor in good health and CMV-seronegative. The sequence links TRBV7-9 to TRBJ2-7; a stretch of 8 junction bases matches TRBD2. The CDR3 corresponds to CASSISGLGVGSQYF. The DNA is TGTGCCAGCAGCATCTCGGGACTAGGGGTCGGGTCGCAGTACTTC.